The clone carrying this TCR beta chain has at least ten counts. The TCR beta CDR3 regions underwent amplification using RNA transcripts as the source. The HTBI primer set was used in a first-round RT-PCR of the TCR CDR3. A single record per CDR3 protein comes from TCRdb applying MiXCR to the multiplex PCR reads. The repertoire consists of a few hundred thousand distinct CDR3 sequences, with 16% occurring once and the leading ten covering about 3.5%. These data come from a study of T cells in Graves' hyperthyroidism and ophthalmopathy. The germline V gene encodes CDR1 SGHNT and CDR2 YENEEA. V gave up 8 bases and J gave up 5 bases, with 13 bases separating them. This CDR3 is 13 amino acids long. For ophthalmopathy patients, the Clinical Activity Score was at least 3 and the NOSPECS grade at least 4; duration was under 3 months.

The genes are TRBV11-3 and TRBJ2-4; D is undetermined. Sequenced input: blood. This receptor was identified in a woman aged 40 to 50 with Graves' ophthalmopathy. The DNA for the CDR3 is TGTGCCAGCTCGGAGAGTTTGGAAAACATTCAGTACTTC. It is translated as CASSESLENIQYF.